This is a list of T cell receptor beta chains from one sample in a study of CD8+CD57+ T cells in acquired aplastic anemia. Via MiXCR, TCRdb re-called the reads, giving one row per CDR3 protein. The sample contains 150,000 to 200,000 distinct CDR3 sequences, roughly 50% of which appear only once. Sequencing was performed on sorted CD4+, CD8+, or CD8+CD57+ T cells (not recorded which) from PBMCs. These receptors were collected from a human donor with aplastic anemia. Each CDR3 is given with its conserved first and last residue. Fields, in order: CDR3 DNA, CDR3 protein, J gene, V gene, clone size, D gene. D genes are given only for firm matches. Some rows mark clone size as missing; the rest say once, few, many or name a class of expanded clone.

cdr3_nt: TGTGCCAGCAGTCCGCGGACAGGGGGCATCGGGGAGCTGTTTTTT
cdr3_aa: CASSPRTGGIGELFF
j_call: TRBJ2-2
v_call: TRBV12-3/TRBV12-4
clone_size: many
d_call: TRBD1

cdr3_nt: TGTGCCAGCAGCCCGGAACCTTATTTGGGCTACACCTTC
cdr3_aa: CASSPEPYLGYTF
j_call: TRBJ1-2
v_call: TRBV7-3
clone_size: many
d_call: .

cdr3_nt: TGTGCCAGCAGCATGCTGATTGGAGGGACAGCCCAAGAGACCCAGTACTTC
cdr3_aa: CASSMLIGGTAQETQYF
j_call: TRBJ2-5
v_call: TRBV11-1
clone_size: .
d_call: .

cdr3_nt: TGTGCCAGCGGCTCCGGGACAGGGTATGGCTACACCTTC
cdr3_aa: CASGSGTGYGYTF
j_call: TRBJ1-2
v_call: TRBV7-2
clone_size: once
d_call: TRBD1

cdr3_nt: TGTGCCAGCAGTCTCGTAGGACAGGGGGGCTACGAGCAGTACTTC
cdr3_aa: CASSLVGQGGYEQYF
j_call: TRBJ2-7
v_call: TRBV27
clone_size: many
d_call: TRBD1

cdr3_nt: TGTGCCATCAGTAACGGACTAGACAATGAGCAGTTCTTC
cdr3_aa: CAISNGLDNEQFF
j_call: TRBJ2-1
v_call: TRBV10-3
clone_size: many
d_call: TRBD2

cdr3_nt: TGTGCCACCAGTGATTTGACAGGGGTTCTGAACACTGAAGCTTTCTTT
cdr3_aa: CATSDLTGVLNTEAFF
j_call: TRBJ1-1
v_call: TRBV24-1
clone_size: .
d_call: TRBD1

cdr3_nt: TGCAGTGCTATCCGGACAGGCCATTCCGGGCAGTACTTC
cdr3_aa: CSAIRTGHSGQYF
j_call: TRBJ2-7
v_call: TRBV20-1
clone_size: many
d_call: TRBD1

cdr3_nt: TGTGCCAGTAGTCTAACTTTCAGGGGTGGCTACGAGCAGTACTTC
cdr3_aa: CASSLTFRGGYEQYF
j_call: TRBJ2-7
v_call: TRBV19
clone_size: .
d_call: .

cdr3_nt: TGCAGTGCTAGGCAGCACACCGGGGAGCTGTTTTTT
cdr3_aa: CSARQHTGELFF
j_call: TRBJ2-2
v_call: TRBV20-1
clone_size: few
d_call: .

cdr3_nt: TGTGCCAGCAGCTTAGCGGGGGGGACTAACTACAATGAGCAGTTCTTC
cdr3_aa: CASSLAGGTNYNEQFF
j_call: TRBJ2-1
v_call: TRBV7-2
clone_size: once
d_call: TRBD2

cdr3_nt: TGCGCCAGCAGTGGAGGGGATAACTATGGCTACACCTTC
cdr3_aa: CASSGGDNYGYTF
j_call: TRBJ1-2
v_call: TRBV10-2
clone_size: few
d_call: .

cdr3_nt: TGTGCCAGCAAGACTAGCGGCTCACACAATGAGCAGTTCTTC
cdr3_aa: CASKTSGSHNEQFF
j_call: TRBJ2-1
v_call: TRBV25-1
clone_size: many
d_call: TRBD2

cdr3_nt: TGCAGTGCAGGAAGGCAGGGGGCGGGCGAGCAGTACTTC
cdr3_aa: CSAGRQGAGEQYF
j_call: TRBJ2-7
v_call: TRBV20-1
clone_size: many
d_call: TRBD1

cdr3_nt: TGCGCCAGCAGCTTGGTGGCTACCCCACTCCATGAGCAGTTCTTC
cdr3_aa: CASSLVATPLHEQFF
j_call: TRBJ2-1
v_call: TRBV5-1
clone_size: many
d_call: .

cdr3_nt: TGCAGTGCTAGAGATCACGCGGGAAATTACTACGAGCAGTACTTC
cdr3_aa: CSARDHAGNYYEQYF
j_call: TRBJ2-7
v_call: TRBV20-1
clone_size: .
d_call: .

cdr3_nt: TGTGCCAGCAGCTTCGAGGAAAACTATGGCTACACCTTC
cdr3_aa: CASSFEENYGYTF
j_call: TRBJ1-2
v_call: TRBV7-2
clone_size: .
d_call: .

cdr3_nt: TGCAGCGTGGGGGGTGCAGATAACTATGGCTACACCTTC
cdr3_aa: CSVGGADNYGYTF
j_call: TRBJ1-2
v_call: TRBV29-1
clone_size: many
d_call: .

cdr3_nt: TGTGCCAGCTCACCGCTAGCGGGAGGGCCCGATGAGCAGTTCTTC
cdr3_aa: CASSPLAGGPDEQFF
j_call: TRBJ2-1
v_call: TRBV18
clone_size: few
d_call: TRBD2

cdr3_nt: TGTGCCAGCAGCCCGTGGACAGGAAGGTTTCGCGAGCAGTACTTC
cdr3_aa: CASSPWTGRFREQYF
j_call: TRBJ2-7
v_call: TRBV9
clone_size: many
d_call: TRBD1

cdr3_nt: TGTGCCAGCAGTGAGGGACTTTCGGAAAATCAGCCCCAGCATTTT
cdr3_aa: CASSEGLSENQPQHF
j_call: TRBJ1-5
v_call: TRBV2
clone_size: .
d_call: .

cdr3_nt: TGTGCCAGTAGTATGCCCGCAGATACGCAGTATTTT
cdr3_aa: CASSMPADTQYF
j_call: TRBJ2-3
v_call: TRBV19
clone_size: .
d_call: .

cdr3_nt: TGTGCCAGCTCACCCGGGAGAGCCGGAGGCTATGGCTACACCTTC
cdr3_aa: CASSPGRAGGYGYTF
j_call: TRBJ1-2
v_call: TRBV18
clone_size: .
d_call: .

cdr3_nt: TGTGCCAGTAGTATAGTTCAGGGTGGCTACACCTTC
cdr3_aa: CASSIVQGGYTF
j_call: TRBJ1-2
v_call: TRBV19
clone_size: .
d_call: .

cdr3_nt: TGCAGTGCTAGAGATAGGCCTTACAATGAGCAGTTCTTC
cdr3_aa: CSARDRPYNEQFF
j_call: TRBJ2-1
v_call: TRBV20-1
clone_size: .
d_call: .

cdr3_nt: TGCAGTGCCCGCCGTGTAGCAACTAATGAAAAACTGTTTTTT
cdr3_aa: CSARRVATNEKLFF
j_call: TRBJ1-4
v_call: TRBV20-1
clone_size: many
d_call: .

cdr3_nt: TGCAGTGCTCTGGGGACTAGCGTGGATACGCAGTATTTT
cdr3_aa: CSALGTSVDTQYF
j_call: TRBJ2-3
v_call: TRBV20-1
clone_size: .
d_call: TRBD2

cdr3_nt: TGCGCCAGCAGCGCGGAAGGAAACACTGAAGCTTTCTTT
cdr3_aa: CASSAEGNTEAFF
j_call: TRBJ1-1
v_call: TRBV10-1
clone_size: .
d_call: .

cdr3_nt: TGTGCCAGCAGTGAAGGAGGACAGGGAGGCTATGGCTACACCTTC
cdr3_aa: CASSEGGQGGYGYTF
j_call: TRBJ1-2
v_call: TRBV2
clone_size: .
d_call: TRBD1

cdr3_nt: TGTGCCAGCAGTACCGGGACAACCTACGAGCAGTACTTC
cdr3_aa: CASSTGTTYEQYF
j_call: TRBJ2-7
v_call: TRBV12-3/TRBV12-4
clone_size: few
d_call: .

cdr3_nt: TGTGCCAGCAGCCCTCCTCGGAGGGTCATCAACAATGAGCAGTTCTTC
cdr3_aa: CASSPPRRVINNEQFF
j_call: TRBJ2-1
v_call: TRBV11-1
clone_size: many
d_call: .

cdr3_nt: TGTGCCAGCAGTTACTCCGAAGGCGAGCAGTACTTC
cdr3_aa: CASSYSEGEQYF
j_call: TRBJ2-7
v_call: TRBV6-5
clone_size: .
d_call: .

cdr3_nt: TGTGCCATCAGCGCTCAGCGGCAGGGTGAAAAACTGTTTTTT
cdr3_aa: CAISAQRQGEKLFF
j_call: TRBJ1-4
v_call: TRBV10-3
clone_size: .
d_call: .

cdr3_nt: TGTGCCAGCAGCCACCGGGGCCGCGAGCAGTACTTC
cdr3_aa: CASSHRGREQYF
j_call: TRBJ2-7
v_call: TRBV7-2
clone_size: few
d_call: .

cdr3_nt: TGTGCCAGCAGCTTTGGCGGGAGGGCCCGAACCGGGGAGCTGTTTTTT
cdr3_aa: CASSFGGRARTGELFF
j_call: TRBJ2-2
v_call: TRBV13
clone_size: many
d_call: TRBD2

cdr3_nt: TGTGCCAGCAGTTTATCGAAAGGATACGAGCAGTACTTC
cdr3_aa: CASSLSKGYEQYF
j_call: TRBJ2-7
v_call: TRBV12-3/TRBV12-4
clone_size: many
d_call: .

cdr3_nt: TGTGCCAGCTCCTTGAGTAACACTGAAGCTTTCTTT
cdr3_aa: CASSLSNTEAFF
j_call: TRBJ1-1
v_call: TRBV7-9
clone_size: .
d_call: .

cdr3_nt: TGTGCCAGCAGCCAGGGGCAACTCTATAATTCACCCCTCCACTTT
cdr3_aa: CASSQGQLYNSPLHF
j_call: TRBJ1-6
v_call: TRBV3-1
clone_size: many
d_call: .

cdr3_nt: TGTGCCAGCAGCGCTGACAATAGCAATCAGCCCCAGCATTTT
cdr3_aa: CASSADNSNQPQHF
j_call: TRBJ1-5
v_call: TRBV6-1
clone_size: many
d_call: .

cdr3_nt: TGCGCCAGCAGCCAAGACTCGGTTTCACTGGAGCAGTTCTTC
cdr3_aa: CASSQDSVSLEQFF
j_call: TRBJ2-1
v_call: TRBV4-1
clone_size: .
d_call: .

cdr3_nt: TGTGCCAGTAGTACCCTAGGGACAGGGGGAATCTATGGCTACACCTTC
cdr3_aa: CASSTLGTGGIYGYTF
j_call: TRBJ1-2
v_call: TRBV19
clone_size: .
d_call: TRBD1

cdr3_nt: TGTGCCATCAGTGAGGGAGAGTCGCAAGAGACCCAGTACTTC
cdr3_aa: CAISEGESQETQYF
j_call: TRBJ2-5
v_call: TRBV10-3
clone_size: .
d_call: .